A single sample gave rise to the 9 T cell receptor beta chains below, sequenced in a study of shared clonotypes between healthy human individuals. Data came from immunoSEQ multiplex PCR; TCRdb stores just in-frame clones and leaves some out. Of approximately 740,000 clones listed, less than 85% were seen once; the top ten hold 1.5% to 2%. Sample: memory CD4+ T cells sorted from blood. The subset: CD45RA-negative fraction. The receptors originated from a woman aged 25 to 39 in good health.

This chain links TRBV5-8 with TRBJ1-2; TRBD1 is a possible D gene (5 bases). The CDR3 is 15 residues long. Germline values: CDR1 SGHTS, CDR2 YDEGEE. The V end lost 2 bases, the J end lost 4 bases, and 15 bases lay between the germline ends. This chain's CDR3 is CASSLVGVSTYGYTF. In DNA, the CDR3 is TGTGCCAGCAGCTTAGTAGGGGTTTCTACCTATGGCTACACCTTC.

This clone was seen ten or more times. Other DNA sequences in this specimen translate into the identical CDR3. This chain connects TRBV11-2 to TRBJ1-4; tentative D call: TRBD1 (6 bases). This CDR3 contains 14 residues. The V and J ends lost 5 bases and 5 bases respectively, with 12 bases between them. Germline V gives CDR1 SGHAT, CDR2 FQNNGV. The CDR3 DNA is TGTGCCAGCAGCCGAGGACAGTTAAATGAAAAACTGTTTTTT. As protein: CASSRGQLNEKLFF.

This rearrangement joins TRBV10-3 to TRBJ2-7; D might be TRBD1 or TRBD2, each matching 6 bases. The V gene's germline CDR1 is ENHRY and CDR2 SYGVKD. V was pared by 6 bases and J by 1 base, with 22 bases between. The CDR3 loop spans 17 amino acids. The CDR3 DNA sequence: TGTGCCATCAGCCTCGGGGGCAGGGTCCCAGAATCCTACGAGCAGTACTTC. Translating gives CAISLGGRVPESYEQYF.

The V gene is TRBV7-2, the J gene TRBJ2-5, with TRBD1 matching 8 bases. The J call may be incorrect, as the DNA end agrees better with TRBJ2-7. The CDR3 extends over 15 amino acids. Germline V gives CDR1 SGHTA, CDR2 FQGNSA. This chain's CDR3 is CASSLVSGGDYEQYF. The CDR3 DNA sequence: TGTGCCAGCAGCTTAGTGTCAGGGGGCGACTACGAGCAGTACTTC.

The genes are TRBV19 and TRBJ2-5, with D possibly TRBD1 on 5 matching bases. Looked up from germline, CDR1 is LNHDA and CDR2 is SQIVND (reference sequence). The CDR3 runs 14 residues. V was clipped by 3 bases and J by 5 bases, with 13 bases between them. Written as DNA, the CDR3 is TGTGCCAGTAGTATTATGGCAGGGCGGGAGACCCAGTACTTC. This translates into CASSIMAGRETQYF.

This clone appeared once. The chain is built from TRBV28 and TRBJ2-1, with 9 nucleotides matching TRBD2. Trimming cost V 0 bases and J 9 bases; bases outside gene matches: 6. CDR1 and CDR2 (germline): MDHEN, SYDVKM. The CDR3 runs to 15 residues. CDR3 nucleotides: TGTGCCAGCAGTTTATGGGGCGGGAGGGCTGGTGAGCAGTTCTTC. This sequence encodes CASSLWGGRAGEQFF. The entire variable domain, with the rest obtained from reference TRBV28 and TRBJ2-1, is as follows: DVKVTQSSRYLVKRTGEKVFLECVQDMDHENMFWYRQDPGLGLRLIYFSYDVKMKEKGDIPEGYSVSREKKERFSLILESASTNQTSMYLCASSLWGGRAGEQFFGPGTRLTVL.

The chain carries TRBV10-1 and TRBJ2-1; 10 bases align to TRBD2. The germline V gene encodes CDR1 WNHNN and CDR2 SYGVQD (reference sequence). This CDR3 comprises 13 residues. J gave up 12 bases and V 6 bases, and 8 bases lay outside the gene matches. CDR3: CASSQAGGPGQFF. The CDR3 region has the DNA TGCGCCAGCAGCCAAGCGGGAGGGCCGGGGCAGTTCTTC.

The rearrangement joins TRBV1 to TRBJ2-1. TRBV1 is an annotated pseudogene. CDR3 length equals 14 residues. The CDR3 nucleotides are TGCACCAGCAGCCAATGGCGCTTTGACAATGAGCAGTTCTTC. Translating it yields CTSSQWRFDNEQFF.

This clone was picked up one time. The rearrangement uses TRBV11-2 and TRBJ2-7; 9 bases map to TRBD1. V lost 2 bases to trimming and J lost 7 bases; unmatched junction nucleotides: 9. CDR1 SGHAT and CDR2 FQNNGV come from the germline V gene. This CDR3 contains 15 residues. The CDR3 DNA sequence: TGTGCCAGCAGCTTACGGACAGGGGCCCCTACGGAGCAGTACTTC. Amino acid sequence: CASSLRTGAPTEQYF.